Sequencing of this TCR beta chain was carried out in a study of blood T cell repertoires in COVID-19. The CDR3 loop spans 11 amino acids. With 1 base removed from V and 6 bases from J, the gap between germline ends came to 3 bases. Germline V CDR1 and CDR2: SGHDT, YYEEEE. The protocol was immunoSEQ multiplex PCR, while the TCRdb copy is restricted to in-frame clones and leaves out a portion. The sample records just over 250,000 clones, about 89% being singletons. The sequenced sample consisted of peripheral blood. The origin of this receptor is a man aged 40-49 years who had recovered from COVID-19. The V call is TRBV5-6, the J call TRBJ2-3, with D uncertain. For the CDR3, the DNA is TGTGCCAGCAGCTTGCTGGATACGCAGTATTTT. Translating gives CASSLLDTQYF.